The present T cell receptor beta chain was sequenced within a study of T-cell memory formation after mild COVID-19. TCRdb redid the calling of the 5' RACE reads with MiXCR, one entry per CDR3 protein. The repertoire consists of 450,000 or so distinct CDR3 sequences, with around a quarter occurring once and the leading ten covering 12%. This clonotype was recorded a few times. The trim removed 1 base at V and 1 base at J, leaving 0 bases unmatched. The length of the CDR3 is 16 residues. Germline assignment: CDR1 MGHRA and CDR2 YSYEKL. The sequence came from an adult woman who had mild COVID-19 (a few samples of this study predate the infection). Cell type and time point are not known. Material for sequencing was PBMCs or a T cell subset sorted from them (not recorded which). The V gene is TRBV4-1, the J gene TRBJ2-2; 10 bases match TRBD1. Here the CDR3 reads CASSQGTGGNTGELFF. The CDR3 bases are TGCGCCAGCAGCCAAGGGACAGGGGGGAACACCGGGGAGCTGTTTTTT.